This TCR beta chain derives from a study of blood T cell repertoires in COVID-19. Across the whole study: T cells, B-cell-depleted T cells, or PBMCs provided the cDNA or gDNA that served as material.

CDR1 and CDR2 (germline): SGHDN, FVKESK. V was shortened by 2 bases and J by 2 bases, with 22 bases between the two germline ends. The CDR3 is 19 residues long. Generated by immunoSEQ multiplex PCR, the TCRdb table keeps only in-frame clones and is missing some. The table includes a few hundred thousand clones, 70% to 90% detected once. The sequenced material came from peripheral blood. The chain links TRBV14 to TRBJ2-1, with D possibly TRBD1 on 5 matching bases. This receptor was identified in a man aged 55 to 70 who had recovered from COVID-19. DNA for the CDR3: TGTGCCAGCAGCCAAAACTCAGGGCCTCCGGTGGGCACCTACAATGAGCAGTTCTTC. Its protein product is CASSQNSGPPVGTYNEQFF.